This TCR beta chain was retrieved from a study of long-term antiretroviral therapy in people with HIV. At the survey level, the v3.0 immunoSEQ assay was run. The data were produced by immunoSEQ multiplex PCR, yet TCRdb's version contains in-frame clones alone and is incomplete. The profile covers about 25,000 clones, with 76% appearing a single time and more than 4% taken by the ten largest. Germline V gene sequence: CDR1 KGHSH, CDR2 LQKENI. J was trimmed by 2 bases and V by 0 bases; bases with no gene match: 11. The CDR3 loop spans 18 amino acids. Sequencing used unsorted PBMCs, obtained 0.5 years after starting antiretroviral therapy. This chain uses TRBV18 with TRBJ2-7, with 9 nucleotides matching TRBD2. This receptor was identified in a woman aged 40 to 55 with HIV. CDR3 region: CASSPPLGASGVTYEQYF. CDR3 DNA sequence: TGTGCCAGCTCACCACCCCTCGGAGCTAGCGGGGTTACCTACGAGCAGTACTTC.